The 21 T cell receptor beta chains presented below share a single source sample, sequenced in a study of intratumoral heterogeneity in liver cancer. TCRdb keeps only in-frame clones here, not all; method: immunoSEQ multiplex PCR. Of some 21,000 clones listed, about two thirds were seen once; the top ten hold about a sixth. Source: tumor-adjacent normal tissue, taken before any cancer treatment. Receptors were obtained from an older woman with hepatocellular carcinoma.

This clone was counted only a few times. The rearrangement links TRBV6-1 to TRBJ2-2; TRBD2 matches at 7 bases. The V segment lost 0 bases and the J segment 6 bases; nucleotides outside the gene matches: 1. This CDR3 has 14 amino acids. Germline CDR1 is MNHNS and CDR2 is SASEGT. CDR3 bases: TGTGCCAGCAGTGAAGCAGGACTAGCCGGGGAGCTGTTTTTT. This codes for CASSEAGLAGELFF.

The chain joins TRBV7-9 to TRBJ2-3, with no clear D. V was trimmed by 6 bases and J by 2 bases, leaving 12 bases between them. The germline V gene encodes CDR1 SEHNR and CDR2 FQNEAQ (reference sequence). The CDR3 sequence is 14 residues long. CDR3 DNA: TGTGCCAGCAGAGGAGAAGGAAACACAGATACGCAGTATTTT. It translates to CASRGEGNTDTQYF.

CDR3 sequence (DNA): TGCGCCAGCAGCTTGAGGGCAGGGGGCGATTCGGATACGCAGTATTTT. It specifies CASSLRAGGDSDTQYF. The chain couples TRBV5-1 to TRBJ2-3; 8 bases fit TRBD1. The CDR3 loop spans 16 amino acids. V dropped 1 base and J dropped 6; count of bases not matched to a gene: 10. Germline V CDR1 and CDR2: SGHRS, YFSETQ. Variable domain in full (rest from reference TRBV5-1 and TRBJ2-3): KAGVTQTPRYLIKTRGQQVTLSCSPISGHRSVSWYQQTPGQGLQFLFEYFSETQRNKGNFPGRFSGRQFSNSRSEMNVSTLELGDSALYLCASSLRAGGDSDTQYFGPGTRLTVL.

The chain recombines TRBV19 with TRBJ2-3; D gene ambiguous. The CDR3 is made up of 13 amino acids. Trimming took off 5 bases at V and 4 bases at J, with 10 bases between the two ends. The germline V gene encodes CDR1 LNHDA and CDR2 SQIVND (reference sequence). The CDR3 bases are TGTGCCAGTAGTCCCGAGTTTCCAGATACGCAGTATTTT. It specifies CASSPEFPDTQYF.

V gene TRBV7-2 combines with J gene TRBJ2-5, with no clear D. CDR3 length equals 14 residues. Trimming removed 0 bases at V and 5 bases at J, with 10 bases between. Looked up from germline, CDR1 is SGHTA and CDR2 is FQGNSA. CDR3 bases: TGTGCCAGCAGCTTAGCTAGCCCCACTGAGACCCAGTACTTC. This gives the protein CASSLASPTETQYF.

The rearrangement uses TRBV2 and TRBJ2-5; D perhaps matches TRBD2 (6 bases). The CDR3 runs to 13 residues. V was trimmed by 6 bases and J by 4 bases, leaving 12 bases between them. Germline CDR1 SNHLY, CDR2 FYNNEI. The DNA of the CDR3 is TGTGCCAGCAGCGGGGGACTTCTAGAGACCCAGTACTTC. It encodes CASSGGLLETQYF.

Here the CDR3 reads CASSTAAGVKGNEQFF. Written as DNA, the CDR3 is TGCGCCAGCAGCACCGCAGCGGGAGTCAAGGGCAATGAGCAGTTCTTC. This sequence joins TRBV4-1 and TRBJ2-1; TRBD2 agrees at 8 bases. The CDR3 loop spans 16 amino acids. The ends lost 5 bases at V and 6 bases at J; junction bases unmatched: 12. Germline assignment: CDR1 MGHRA and CDR2 YSYEKL.

The chain employs TRBV29-1 and TRBJ1-4, with D maybe TRBD1 (5 bases). Germline loops: CDR1 SQVTM, CDR2 ANQGSEA. V lost 5 bases and J 3 bases, leaving 10 bases between the germline ends. The CDR3 spans 13 residues. CDR3 bases: TGCAGCGTTAGGGGAGTAGCTAATGAAAAACTGTTTTTT. Its translation is CSVRGVANEKLFF.

J is TRBJ1-1 and V is TRBV19, with D maybe TRBD1 (6 bases). CDR1 is LNHDA and CDR2 is SQIVND in the germline V gene (reference sequence). The ends were cut back, 3 bases at V and 5 bases at J, with 16 bases in the middle. The CDR3 extends over 15 amino acids. The CDR3 DNA sequence: TGTGCCAGTAGTATGGGGGGCGGGAGGTCTACTGAAGCTTTCTTT. Translated: CASSMGGGRSTEAFF.

This clone appeared a few times. This sequence joins TRBV7-9 and TRBJ2-1, with D possibly matching TRBD1 (5 bases). Trimming removed 2 bases at V and 6 bases at J, with 8 bases between. CDR1 and CDR2 (germline): SEHNR, FQNEAQ (reference sequence). The CDR3 totals 13 residues. CDR3 in DNA: TGTGCCAGCAGCTTACTTAGGGGCAATGAGCAGTTCTTC. This sequence encodes CASSLLRGNEQFF.

This chain links TRBV3-1 (or the pseudogene TRBV3-2) with TRBJ2-1; no clear D gene. V lost 1 base and J lost 9, with 7 bases in between. This CDR3 contains 12 residues. Looked up from germline, CDR1 is LGHDT and CDR2 is YNNKEL (reference sequence). This CDR3 is CASSQGAGEQFF. CDR3 DNA sequence: TGTGCCAGCAGCCAAGGGGCCGGTGAGCAGTTCTTC.

This sequence joins TRBV18 and TRBJ2-7; D gene unclear. The V end was cut by 2 bases, the J end by 3 bases, with 11 bases between. The germline V gene encodes CDR1 KGHSH and CDR2 LQKENI. This CDR3 region has 14 residues. This CDR3 is CASSPARSVYEQYF. The CDR3 DNA sequence: TGTGCCAGCTCACCAGCCAGGTCTGTCTACGAGCAGTACTTC.

This clone was recorded a few times. V and J are TRBV5-5 and TRBJ1-2; tentative D call: TRBD1 (5 bases). The CDR3 totals 13 residues. V lost 4 bases and J 2 bases, leaving 9 bases between the germline ends. Germline V gene lookup returns CDR1 SGHKS and CDR2 YYEKEE (reference sequence). The CDR3: CASSPTGNYGYTF. CDR3 bases: TGTGCCAGCAGCCCAACAGGAAACTATGGCTACACCTTC. Filled out from reference TRBV5-5 and TRBJ1-2, the complete variable domain reads DAGVTQSPTHLIKTRGQQVTLRCSPISGHKSVSWYQQVLGQGPQFIFQYYEKEERGRGNFPDRFSARQFPNYSSELNVNALLLGDSALYLCASSPTGNYGYTFGSGTRLTVV.

The chain employs TRBV19 and TRBJ2-7; TRBD2 matches at 8 bases. Germline assignment: CDR1 LNHDA and CDR2 SQIVND (reference sequence). The CDR3 is 13 amino acids. The V segment lost 7 bases and the J segment 3 bases; nucleotides outside the gene matches: 5. CDR3 DNA: TGTGCCAGTACGGCTAGCGGGCTCTACGAGCAGTACTTC. Its protein product is CASTASGLYEQYF. Full variable domain (rest looked up from reference TRBV19 and TRBJ2-7): DGGITQSPKYLFRKEGQNVTLSCEQNLNHDAMYWYRQDPGQGLRLIYYSQIVNDFQKGDIAEGYSVSREKKESFPLTVTSAQKNPTAFYLCASTASGLYEQYFGPGTRLTVT.

The gene calls are TRBV30 and TRBJ2-1, with TRBD2 identical over 12 bases. This CDR3 is 22 amino acids long. With 1 base clipped from V and 1 base from J, the junction kept 20 bases outside the gene matches. Per germline, CDR1 GTSNPN and CDR2 SVGIG (reference sequence). CDR3 coding DNA: TGTGCCTGGAGTGGAGGACAGGGGGTTCGACTAGCGGGGGTGGGTTCCTACAATGAGCAGTTCTTC. This codes for CAWSGGQGVRLAGVGSYNEQFF.

V usage is TRBV9 and J usage is TRBJ1-2, with a possible D match to TRBD1 (6 bases). CDR3 length equals 14 residues. Germline-derived CDR1 and CDR2 are SGDLS and YYNGEE. V was pared by 0 bases and J by 4 bases, with 10 bases between. CDR3 coding DNA: TGTGCCAGCAGCGTAGACGGACAGCTCTATGGCTACACCTTC. Its protein is CASSVDGQLYGYTF.

This chain links TRBV7-3 with TRBJ2-2; no definite D call. The CDR3 covers 12 residues. Germline V gene sequence: CDR1 SGHTA, CDR2 FQGTGA. Trimming removed 5 bases at V and 6 bases at J, with 7 bases between. Written as DNA, the CDR3 is TGTGCCAGCAGCCCCCAGGCCGGGGAGCTGTTTTTT. This sequence encodes CASSPQAGELFF.

The chain uses TRBV7-9 and TRBJ2-6; D not resolved. The CDR3 runs 15 residues. Trimming pared 8 bases from V and 3 bases from J, leaving 14 bases between. The germline V gene has CDR1 SEHNR and CDR2 FQNEAQ (reference sequence). Written as DNA, the CDR3 is TGTGCCAGCCAAACGGCGACGGGTGGGGCCAACGTCCTGACTTTC. Translating gives CASQTATGGANVLTF. The entire variable domain, with the rest obtained from reference TRBV7-9 and TRBJ2-6, is as follows: DTGVSQNPRHKITKRGQNVTFRCDPISEHNRLYWYRQTLGQGPEFLTYFQNEAQLEKSRLLSDRFSAERPKGSFSTLEIQRTEQGDSAMYLCASQTATGGANVLTFGAGSRLTVL.

The genes are TRBV14 and TRBJ1-5, with D perhaps matching TRBD1 (6 bases). The germline CDR1 and CDR2 sequences are SGHDN and FVKESK. V lost 4 bases to trimming and J lost 7 bases, with 11 bases between them. The CDR3 totals 13 residues. This CDR3 reads CASSRQGNQPQHF. The CDR3 bases are TGTGCCAGCAGCCGCCAGGGGAACCAGCCCCAGCATTTT.

This chain connects TRBV5-6 to TRBJ1-6, with D perhaps matching TRBD1 (6 bases). Germline-derived CDR1 and CDR2 are SGHDT and YYEEEE. The CDR3 extends over 13 amino acids. Trimming pared 1 base from V and 7 bases from J, leaving 6 bases between. The CDR3 DNA reads TGTGCCAGCAGCTTGACAGGGAATTCACCCCTCCACTTT. Amino acid sequence: CASSLTGNSPLHF.

The chain combines TRBV5-1 with TRBJ2-3, with 8 bases aligning to TRBD2. The germline V gene encodes CDR1 SGHRS and CDR2 YFSETQ. Trimming cost V 4 bases and J 6 bases; bases outside gene matches: 19. The CDR3 length is 18 residues. CDR3 protein: CASSREWRGAGVHDTQYF. Here the CDR3 DNA reads TGCGCCAGCAGCCGGGAGTGGCGGGGAGCGGGAGTTCACGATACGCAGTATTTT.